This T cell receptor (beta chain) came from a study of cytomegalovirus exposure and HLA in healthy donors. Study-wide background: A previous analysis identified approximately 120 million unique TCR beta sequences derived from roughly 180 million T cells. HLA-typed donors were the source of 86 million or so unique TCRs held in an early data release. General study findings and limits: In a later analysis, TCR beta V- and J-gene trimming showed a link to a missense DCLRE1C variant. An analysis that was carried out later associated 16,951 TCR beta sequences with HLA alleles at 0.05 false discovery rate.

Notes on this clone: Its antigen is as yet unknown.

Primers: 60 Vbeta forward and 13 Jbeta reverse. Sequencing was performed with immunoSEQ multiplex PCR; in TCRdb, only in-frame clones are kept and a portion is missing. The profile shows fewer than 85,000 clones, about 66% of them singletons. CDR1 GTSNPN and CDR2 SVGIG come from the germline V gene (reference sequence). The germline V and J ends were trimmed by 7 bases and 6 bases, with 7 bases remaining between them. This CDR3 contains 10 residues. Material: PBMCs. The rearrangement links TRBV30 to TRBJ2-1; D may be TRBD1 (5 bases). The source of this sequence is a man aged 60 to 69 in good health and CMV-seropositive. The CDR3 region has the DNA TGTGCCTATGACAGCAATGAGCAGTTCTTC. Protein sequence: CAYDSNEQFF.